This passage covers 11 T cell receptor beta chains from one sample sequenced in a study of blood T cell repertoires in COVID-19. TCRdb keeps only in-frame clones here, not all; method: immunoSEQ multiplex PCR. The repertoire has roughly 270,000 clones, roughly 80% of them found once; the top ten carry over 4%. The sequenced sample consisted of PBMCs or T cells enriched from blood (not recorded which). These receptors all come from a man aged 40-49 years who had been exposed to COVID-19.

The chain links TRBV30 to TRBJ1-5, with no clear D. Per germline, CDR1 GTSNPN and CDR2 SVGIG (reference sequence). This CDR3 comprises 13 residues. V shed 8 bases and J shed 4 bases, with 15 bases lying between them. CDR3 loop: CAGTNGRNQPQHF. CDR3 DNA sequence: TGTGCCGGTACGAACGGGAGAAATCAGCCCCAGCATTTT.

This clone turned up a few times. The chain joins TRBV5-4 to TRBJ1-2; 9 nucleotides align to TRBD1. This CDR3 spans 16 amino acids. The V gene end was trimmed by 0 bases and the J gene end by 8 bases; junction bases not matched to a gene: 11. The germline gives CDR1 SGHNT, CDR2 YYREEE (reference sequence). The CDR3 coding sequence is TGTGCCAGCAGCTTGGAATGGGGACAGGGAAGGAGCGGCTACACCTTC. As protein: CASSLEWGQGRSGYTF.

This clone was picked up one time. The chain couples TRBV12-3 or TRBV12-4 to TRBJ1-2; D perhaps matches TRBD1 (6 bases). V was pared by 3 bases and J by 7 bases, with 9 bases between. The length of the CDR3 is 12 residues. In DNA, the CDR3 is TGTGCCAGCAGTTTTAGGACAGCTGGCTACACCTTC. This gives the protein CASSFRTAGYTF.

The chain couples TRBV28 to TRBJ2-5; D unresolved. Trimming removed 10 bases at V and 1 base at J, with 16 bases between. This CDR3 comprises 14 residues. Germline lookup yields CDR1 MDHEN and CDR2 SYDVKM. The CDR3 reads CATKALLPQETQYF. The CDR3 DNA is TGTGCCACTAAAGCCCTACTTCCCCAAGAGACCCAGTACTTC.

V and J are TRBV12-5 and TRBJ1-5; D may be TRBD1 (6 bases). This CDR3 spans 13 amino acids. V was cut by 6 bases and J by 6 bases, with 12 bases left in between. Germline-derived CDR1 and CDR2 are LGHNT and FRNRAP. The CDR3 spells CASGLGDIQPQHF. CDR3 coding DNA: TGTGCTAGTGGGCTAGGGGACATTCAGCCCCAGCATTTT.

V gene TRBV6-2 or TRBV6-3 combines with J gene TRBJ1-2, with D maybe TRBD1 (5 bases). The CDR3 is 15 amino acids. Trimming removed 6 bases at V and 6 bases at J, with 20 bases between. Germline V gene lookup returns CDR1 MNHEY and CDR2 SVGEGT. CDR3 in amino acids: CASSPPQRPGNGYTF. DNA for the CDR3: TGTGCCAGCAGCCCCCCGCAAAGACCAGGGAATGGCTACACCTTC.

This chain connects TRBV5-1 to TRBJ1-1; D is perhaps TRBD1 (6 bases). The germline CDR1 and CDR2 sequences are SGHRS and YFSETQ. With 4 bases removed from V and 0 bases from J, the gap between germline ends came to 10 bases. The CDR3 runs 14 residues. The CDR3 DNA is TGCGCCAGCAGCCCCCGGACAGTGAACACTGAAGCTTTCTTT. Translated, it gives CASSPRTVNTEAFF.

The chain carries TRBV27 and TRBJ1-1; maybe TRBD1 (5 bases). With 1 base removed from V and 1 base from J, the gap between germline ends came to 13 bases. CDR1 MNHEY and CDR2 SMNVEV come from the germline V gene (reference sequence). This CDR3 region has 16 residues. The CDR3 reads CASSLFGQGRNTEAFF. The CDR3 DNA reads TGTGCCAGCAGTTTATTTGGTCAGGGTAGGAACACTGAAGCTTTCTTT.

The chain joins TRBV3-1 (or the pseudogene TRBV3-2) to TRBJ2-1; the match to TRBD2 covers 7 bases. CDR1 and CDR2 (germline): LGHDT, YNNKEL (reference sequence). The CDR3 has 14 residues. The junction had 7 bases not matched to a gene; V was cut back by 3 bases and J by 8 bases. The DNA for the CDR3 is TGTGCCAGCAGCCATTCGACTAGCATGTATGAGCAGTTCTTC. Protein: CASSHSTSMYEQFF.

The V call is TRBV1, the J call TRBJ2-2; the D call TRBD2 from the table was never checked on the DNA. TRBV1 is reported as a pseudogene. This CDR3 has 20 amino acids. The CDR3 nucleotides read TGCACCAGCAGCCAAGATTACTCAAGGCAGGCTAGCGGTCGGGTTGGGGAGCTGTTTTTT. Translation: CTSSQDYSRQASGRVGELFF.

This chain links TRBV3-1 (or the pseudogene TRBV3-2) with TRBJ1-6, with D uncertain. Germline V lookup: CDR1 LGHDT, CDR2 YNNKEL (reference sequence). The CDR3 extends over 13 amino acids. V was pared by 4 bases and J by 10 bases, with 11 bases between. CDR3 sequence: CASSREKKSPLHF. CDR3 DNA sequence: TGTGCCAGCAGCCGCGAGAAGAAATCACCCCTCCACTTT.